This T cell receptor beta chain comes out of a study of cytomegalovirus exposure and HLA in healthy donors. Broader study findings: CMV serostatus was the sole immune exposure data available.

Healthy bone marrow donors made up the cohort. Trimming took 4 bases from V and 3 from J, leaving 7 bases between them. This CDR3 spans 13 amino acids. Germline-derived CDR1 and CDR2 are MNHEY and SMNVEV (reference sequence). PCR involved 60 Vbeta and 13 Jbeta primers. Some clones are missing from TCRdb's copy, which holds only in-frame ones; the method was immunoSEQ multiplex PCR. The sample lists tens of thousands of clones; just under 80% were seen once. As concerns this clone: Its antigen is undetermined.

The chain combines TRBV27 with TRBJ1-5; D ambiguous. This clonotype was obtained from a male donor in good health and CMV-seropositive. Sequenced input: PBMCs. Here the CDR3 DNA reads TGTGCCAGCAGTTCCCGTCTCAATCAGCCCCAGCATTTT. Translating gives CASSSRLNQPQHF.